This TCR beta chain was retrieved from a study of blood T cell repertoires in COVID-19. Study-level information: Italy, Spain and the United States were the sources of the convalescent and acute COVID-19 samples. T cells, B-cell-depleted T cells, or PBMCs supplied cDNA or gDNA.

Germline V gene sequence: CDR1 SGHAT, CDR2 FQNNGV. This CDR3 is built from 14 residues. V shed 3 bases, J shed 1 base, and the junction held 2 bases outside the gene matches. Original analysis: Estimated nucleated cell counts came from reference gene primer amplification. The repertoire was sequenced with immunoSEQ multiplex PCR; TCRdb's copy has only in-frame clones and lacks some. V and J calls and clone size are given by that table; D and trimming were obtained from the DNA. The table records some 140,000 clones, approximately 86% of them present only once. The TCR originated in a woman aged 50 to 60 who had recovered from COVID-19. The chain carries TRBV11-2 and TRBJ1-2, with 7 bases identical to TRBD1. The specimen sequenced was peripheral blood. CDR3 loop: CASSLAGGNYGYTF. The CDR3 nucleotides are TGTGCCAGCAGCTTGGCAGGGGGTAACTATGGCTACACCTTC.